This T cell receptor (beta chain) is from a study of shared clonotypes between healthy human individuals. Measured with immunoSEQ multiplex PCR; TCRdb has only the in-frame clones, and not every one. The sample has 2 million to 2.5 million clones; about 95% are singletons. Terminally differentiated effector memory CD45RA+ cells were excluded by CCR7 positive selection of CD45RO-negative cells. Study outcomes and limitations: Roughly 5% of naive CD4 clonotypes were shared across a few donors.

Concerning this clone itself: Its target is not known.

This TCR was recovered from a man between 18 and 29 years old in good health. Material for sequencing was naive CD8+ T cells sorted from blood.

The CDR3 DNA follows: TGTGCCAGCAGCCCCACCGGGACAGGGGGCGAGACCCAGTACTTC. It codes for CASSPTGTGGETQYF. The gene calls are TRBV11-3 and TRBJ2-5; 12 bases fit TRBD1. Germline CDR1 and CDR2: SGHNT and YENEEA. V was clipped by 5 bases and J by 5 bases; unmatched bases: 6. The CDR3 is 15 amino acids.